Below are 9 T cell receptor beta chains sequenced from a single sample in a study of blood T cell repertoires in COVID-19. TCRdb's table, derived via immunoSEQ multiplex PCR, lists solely in-frame clones and lacks some. The sample consists of about 250,000 clones, 88% of them appearing once. Source material: peripheral blood. All receptors derive from a woman in her 30s with COVID-19, enrolled during active disease.

The gene calls are TRBV15 and TRBJ2-7; 12 bases map to TRBD2. This CDR3 region has 16 residues. Trimming removed 2 bases from V and 3 bases from J; junction bases left unmatched: 5. Germline loops: CDR1 LNHNV, CDR2 YYDKDF (reference sequence). Here the CDR3 DNA reads TGTGCCACCAGCAGACCTAGCGGGGGGGGCGTCTACGAGCAGTACTTC. The encoded protein is CATSRPSGGGVYEQYF. Combining the CDR3 with reference TRBV15 and TRBJ2-7 gives the whole variable domain DAMVIQNPRYQVTQFGKPVTLSCSQTLNHNVMYWYQQKSSQAPKLLFHYYDKDFNNEADTPDNFQSRRPNTSFCFLDIRSPGLGDTAMYLCATSRPSGGGVYEQYFGPGTRLTVT.

The chain links TRBV5-8 to TRBJ2-1, with a tentative D call TRBD2 (5 bases). Trimming took off 3 bases at V and 6 bases at J, with 13 bases between the two ends. The CDR3 is made up of 14 amino acids. Looked up from germline, CDR1 is SGHTS and CDR2 is YDEGEE. In DNA form, the CDR3 reads TGTGCCAGCAGCTCTGACGTGCGGGTCAATGAGCAGTTCTTC. Its translation is CASSSDVRVNEQFF. Full variable domain (missing parts from reference TRBV5-8 and TRBJ2-1): EAGVTQSPTHLIKTRGQQATLRCSPISGHTSVYWYQQALGLGLQFLLWYDEGEERNRGNFPPRFSGRQFPNYSSELNVNALELEDSALYLCASSSDVRVNEQFFGPGTRLTVL.

V usage is TRBV10-2 and J usage is TRBJ2-7; 7 nucleotides match TRBD1. CDR3 length: 14 residues. The J segment lost 2 bases and the V segment lost 9 bases, leaving 10 bases of the junction unmatched. Germline V gives CDR1 WSHSY, CDR2 SAAADI. DNA of the CDR3: TGCGCCAGTCGCAGCAGGGACAGCGCCTACGAGCAGTACTTC. This sequence encodes CASRSRDSAYEQYF.

The J gene is TRBJ1-5, the V gene TRBV19; 7 nucleotides align to TRBD1. The V gene end was trimmed by 4 bases and the J gene end by 3 bases; junction bases not matched to a gene: 12. The CDR3 runs 17 residues. CDR1 and CDR2 from the germline V gene are LNHDA and SQIVND (reference sequence). CDR3 residues: CASSTGTALPPNQPQHF. CDR3 DNA: TGTGCCAGTAGTACTGGGACAGCTCTTCCCCCCAATCAGCCCCAGCATTTT.

CDR3 coding DNA: TGTGCCACCAGTGGAGAAAGCGGGAGGCCCTCCTACAATGAGCAGTTCTTC. Translation: CATSGESGRPSYNEQFF. V gene TRBV24-1 combines with J gene TRBJ2-1; 9 bases map to TRBD2. V lost 5 bases and J lost 0; bases outside the gene matches: 7. Germline V lookup: CDR1 KGHDR, CDR2 SFDVKD. CDR3 size: 17 residues.

This clone was seen a single time. The J gene is TRBJ2-7, the V gene TRBV5-6; TRBD2 aligns across 10 bases. In germline, CDR1 is SGHDT, CDR2 YYEEEE. V lost 0 bases, J lost 7 bases, and 4 bases stayed unmatched. The CDR3 is 14 amino acids. CDR3 protein: CASSLGLAGVEQYF. The CDR3 DNA reads TGTGCCAGCAGCTTGGGGCTAGCGGGGGTAGAGCAGTACTTC.

The rearrangement links TRBV12-3 or TRBV12-4 to TRBJ2-7, with D possibly being TRBD1 (5 bases). V shed 5 bases and J shed 0 bases, with 5 bases lying between them. The CDR3 extends over 12 amino acids. The CDR3 region has the DNA TGTGCCAGCAGTGACAGCTCCTACGAGCAGTACTTC. Amino acids: CASSDSSYEQYF.

This rearrangement joins TRBV7-9 to TRBJ2-3; 9 bases fit TRBD2. Germline V gene sequence: CDR1 SEHNR, CDR2 FQNEAQ (reference sequence). The CDR3 extends over 15 amino acids. The junction had 3 bases not matched to a gene; V was cut back by 0 bases and J by 5 bases. The CDR3 loop is CASSLASGRGDTQYF. The CDR3 DNA reads as TGTGCCAGCAGCTTAGCTAGCGGGAGAGGAGATACGCAGTATTTT. Combining the CDR3 with reference TRBV7-9 and TRBJ2-3 gives the whole variable domain DTGVSQNPRHKITKRGQNVTFRCDPISEHNRLYWYRQTLGQGPEFLTYFQNEAQLEKSRLLSDRFSAERPKGSFSTLEIQRTEQGDSAMYLCASSLASGRGDTQYFGPGTRLTVL.

The V call is TRBV28, the J call TRBJ2-2; no clear D. V dropped 8 bases and J dropped 3 bases, with 4 bases sitting between them. This CDR3 comprises 11 residues. Germline V gene sequence: CDR1 MDHEN, CDR2 SYDVKM. The DNA of the CDR3 is TGTGCCAGCCTGTACACCGGGGAGCTGTTTTTT. It yields the protein CASLYTGELFF.